Listed here is a single T cell receptor beta chain. The antigen is undetermined. The same CDR3 can be traced to other DNA sequences in this sample. With 60 Vbeta and 13 Jbeta primers, the PCR was carried out. Profiling relied on immunoSEQ multiplex PCR, and the TCRdb table lists in-frame clones only, not all of them. The repertoire holds about 190,000 clones, with around 80% as singletons. This specimen comes from a study of cytomegalovirus exposure and HLA in healthy donors. Study outcomes and limitations: A link between a missense DCLRE1C variant and TCR beta V- and J-gene trimming emerged from a later analysis. Cytomegalovirus association was assigned to around 150 TCR beta chains.

The material sequenced was PBMCs. This sequence was found in a man aged 35-49 years in good health and CMV-seropositive.

CDR3: CASSPDTEAFF. The CDR3 nucleotides read TGTGCCAGTAGCCCAGACACTGAAGCTTTCTTT. This chain uses TRBV19 with TRBJ1-1; D is uncertain. Per the germline V gene, CDR1 is LNHDA and CDR2 is SQIVND (reference sequence). Trimming took 6 bases from V and 3 from J, leaving 5 bases between them. This CDR3 has 11 residues.